These 17 T cell receptor beta chains came from one sample sequenced in a study of blood T cell repertoires in COVID-19 (dated by TCRdb to the early 2020s). The library was made by the immunoSEQ multiplex PCR assay. Here the immuneACCESS table is served through TCRdb, limited to in-frame sequences with V and J called. Missing clones are a known gap in these copies; in checked studies unresolved V genes cover under half, and the rest lacks a known reason. Counted in this sample were some 65,000 clones; 90% of them appeared once. The top ten clones comprise around 0.52% of the sample. Sequencing used peripheral blood. The receptors derive from a man between 45 and 60 years old with COVID-19, enrolled during active disease.

This chain joins TRBV6-6 and TRBJ2-7; 12 bases map to TRBD1. CDR1 is MNHNY and CDR2 is SVGAGI in the germline V gene (reference sequence). The length of the CDR3 is 16 residues. With V trimmed by 5 bases and J by 3 bases, 8 bases remained unmatched. This chain's CDR3 is CASSTGTGGAIYEQYF. CDR3 DNA: TGTGCCAGCAGTACCGGGACAGGGGGCGCAATCTACGAGCAGTACTTC.

The J gene is TRBJ2-3, the V gene TRBV10-1, with TRBD1 identical over 9 bases. Germline CDR1 is WNHNN and CDR2 is SYGVQD (reference sequence). The CDR3 totals 16 residues. The ends lost 4 bases at V and 2 bases at J; junction bases unmatched: 7. For the CDR3, the DNA is TGCGCCAGCAGTGTTACCGGGACAGGGCACACAGATACGCAGTATTTT. It translates to CASSVTGTGHTDTQYF.

This chain uses TRBV24-1 with TRBJ1-5, with D perhaps matching TRBD1 (5 bases). Trimming removed 4 bases from V and 3 bases from J, with 9 bases in between. The CDR3 contains 14 residues. CDR1 and CDR2 from the germline V gene are KGHDR and SFDVKD. This CDR3 is CATSDTGSNQPQHF. CDR3 nucleotides: TGTGCCACCAGTGACACAGGCTCCAATCAGCCCCAGCATTTT.

J is TRBJ2-7 and V is TRBV6-4; D is possibly TRBD2 (6 bases). The CDR3 is 15 amino acids. With 2 bases removed from V and 7 bases from J, the gap between germline ends came to 18 bases. Germline V gene data show CDR1 as MRHNA and CDR2 as SNTAGT. CDR3 sequence: CASSDHGGEAGEQYF. CDR3 nucleotide sequence: TGTGCCAGCAGTGACCACGGAGGAGAGGCGGGAGAGCAGTACTTC.

This clone was picked up one time. J is TRBJ1-5 and V is TRBV7-8; 9 bases agree with TRBD1. V lost 6 bases to trimming and J lost 6 bases; unmatched junction nucleotides: 6. CDR1 and CDR2 from the germline V gene are SGHVS and FQNEAQ. This CDR3 comprises 14 residues. The CDR3 DNA follows: TGTGCCAGCAGGCTGGACAGGGGCACTCAGCCCCAGCATTTT. Protein product: CASRLDRGTQPQHF.

The rearrangement joins TRBV5-1 to TRBJ2-3; TRBD2 matches at 7 bases. The CDR3 covers 16 residues. V shed 0 bases and J 6 bases; nucleotides not matched to a gene: 10. CDR1 and CDR2 from the germline V gene are SGHRS and YFSETQ. CDR3 sequence reads: CASSLDSRVGGDTQYF. CDR3 sequence (DNA): TGCGCCAGCAGCTTGGATTCGCGGGTGGGAGGGGATACGCAGTATTTT.

This chain connects TRBV10-2 to TRBJ2-1; TRBD2 matches 11 bases. Trimming cost V 3 bases and J 10 bases; bases outside gene matches: 8. CDR1 and CDR2 from the germline V gene are WSHSY and SAAADI. There are 15 residues in the CDR3. The CDR3 reads CASSEWVAGGREQFF. The DNA for the CDR3 is TGCGCCAGCAGTGAATGGGTAGCGGGAGGGCGCGAGCAGTTCTTC.

The J gene is TRBJ2-7, the V gene TRBV28, with 7 bases that match TRBD2. In germline, CDR1 is MDHEN, CDR2 SYDVKM. The CDR3 runs 15 residues. Trimming at V came to 5 bases and at J to 6 bases, leaving 13 bases not matched to a gene. In DNA, the CDR3 is TGTGCCAGCAGTATCCGGGACTACCGGATGGGCGAGCAGTACTTC. Its translation is CASSIRDYRMGEQYF.

V usage is TRBV30 and J usage is TRBJ2-2, with TRBD2 identical over 10 bases. The CDR3 loop spans 15 amino acids. The ends lost 5 bases at V and 4 bases at J; junction bases unmatched: 7. From germline, CDR1 is GTSNPN and CDR2 SVGIG (reference sequence). The CDR3 reads CAWVSSGSGTGELFF. As DNA, the CDR3 is TGTGCCTGGGTCTCTAGCGGGAGTGGCACCGGGGAGCTGTTTTTT.

The rearrangement links TRBV5-1 to TRBJ2-1; TRBD1 matches at 11 bases. From germline, CDR1 is SGHRS and CDR2 YFSETQ. Trimming took 3 bases from V and 7 from J; bases not matched to a gene: 6. This CDR3 has 15 residues. CDR3 nucleotide sequence: TGCGCCAGCAGCTCCGGACAGGGGGCGACAAATGAGCAGTTCTTC. Protein: CASSSGQGATNEQFF.

V gene TRBV4-3 combines with J gene TRBJ1-2; D is possibly TRBD1 (5 bases). V was cut by 1 base and J by 4 bases, with 10 bases left in between. Germline V gene data show CDR1 as LGHNA and CDR2 as YSLEER. The CDR3 loop spans 14 amino acids. CDR3 sequence: CASSQGEGPYGYTF. CDR3 DNA: TGCGCCAGCAGCCAAGGGGAGGGACCCTATGGCTACACCTTC.

The chain has TRBV14 and TRBJ2-3, with a weak D call TRBD1 (6 bases). Germline V gene data show CDR1 as SGHDN and CDR2 as FVKESK. V was trimmed by 4 bases and J by 1 base, leaving 18 bases between them. There are 17 residues in the CDR3. The CDR3 loop reads CASSPVVGGPGTDTQYF. The DNA for the CDR3 is TGTGCCAGCAGCCCAGTAGTTGGGGGCCCGGGCACAGATACGCAGTATTTT.

The V call is TRBV25-1, the J call TRBJ2-2, with 7 bases fitting TRBD1. The length of the CDR3 is 16 residues. CDR1 MGHDK and CDR2 SYGVNS come from the germline V gene. Losses at the gene ends were 4 bases for V and 4 bases for J; bases not matched to a gene: 9. The chain's CDR3 is CASSAQGYKGTGELFF. The CDR3 DNA is TGTGCCAGCAGTGCACAGGGGTATAAGGGCACCGGGGAGCTGTTTTTT.

CDR3 in amino acids: CASSPLAGDSYEQYF. CDR3 nucleotides: TGTGCCAGTAGCCCGCTAGCGGGGGACTCCTACGAGCAGTACTTC. The J gene is TRBJ2-7, the V gene TRBV19; 10 bases align to TRBD2. From germline, CDR1 is LNHDA and CDR2 SQIVND (reference sequence). Trimming removed 6 bases from V and 0 bases from J; junction bases left unmatched: 5. The CDR3 has 15 residues.

The chain carries TRBV6-1 and TRBJ2-3, with D possibly TRBD1 on 6 matching bases. This CDR3 is 17 amino acids long. V was pared by 1 base and J by 0 bases, with 14 bases between. The germline V gene has CDR1 MNHNS and CDR2 SASEGT. The CDR3 nucleotides are TGTGCCAGCAGTGAAGTAACAGGGTTGGATAGCACAGATACGCAGTATTTT. It yields the protein CASSEVTGLDSTDTQYF.

This rearrangement joins TRBV30 to TRBJ1-2, with 7 bases matching TRBD1. V lost 2 bases and J lost 4; bases outside the gene matches: 7. The germline V gene has CDR1 GTSNPN and CDR2 SVGIG (reference sequence). CDR3 length: 14 amino acids. CDR3 region: CAWSYRGRSYGYTF. The CDR3 nucleotides are TGTGCCTGGAGTTATAGGGGGCGCAGCTATGGCTACACCTTC. Filled out from reference TRBV30 and TRBJ1-2, the complete variable domain reads SQTIHQWPATLVQPVGSPLSLECTVEGTSNPNLYWYRQAAGRGLQLLFYSVGIGQISSEVPQNLSASRPQDRQFILSSKKLLLSDSGFYLCAWSYRGRSYGYTFGSGTRLTVV.

The CDR3 bases are TGTGCCAGCAGCCAGGCCCTAGCCACAGATACGCAGTATTTT. Translating gives CASSQALATDTQYF. The V and J genes are TRBV3-1 (or the pseudogene TRBV3-2) and TRBJ2-3; D possibly corresponds to TRBD2 (5 bases). V lost 3 bases, J lost 2 bases, and 9 bases lay in between. CDR1 LGHDT and CDR2 YNNKEL come from the germline V gene (reference sequence). CDR3 size: 14 residues.